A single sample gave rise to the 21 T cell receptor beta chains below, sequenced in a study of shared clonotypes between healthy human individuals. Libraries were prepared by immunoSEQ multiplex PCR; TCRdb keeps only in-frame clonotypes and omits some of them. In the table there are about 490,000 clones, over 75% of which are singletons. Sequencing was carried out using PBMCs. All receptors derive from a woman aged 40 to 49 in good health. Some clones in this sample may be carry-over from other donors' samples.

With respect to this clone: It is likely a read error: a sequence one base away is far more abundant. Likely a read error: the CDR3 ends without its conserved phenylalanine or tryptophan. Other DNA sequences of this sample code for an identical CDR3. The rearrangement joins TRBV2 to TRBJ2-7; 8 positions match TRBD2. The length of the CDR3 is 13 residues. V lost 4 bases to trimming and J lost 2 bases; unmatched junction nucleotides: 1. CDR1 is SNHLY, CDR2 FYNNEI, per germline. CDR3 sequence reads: CASSAGGAYEQYL. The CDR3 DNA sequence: TGTGCCAGCAGTGCGGGAGGGGCCTACGAGCAGTACTTA.

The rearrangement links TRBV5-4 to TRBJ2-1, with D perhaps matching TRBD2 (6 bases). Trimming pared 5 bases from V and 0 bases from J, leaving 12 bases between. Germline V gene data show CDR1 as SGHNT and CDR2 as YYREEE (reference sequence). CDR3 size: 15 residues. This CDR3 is CASSTGTSSYNEQFF. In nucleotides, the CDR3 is TGTGCCAGCAGTACCGGGACTTCCTCCTACAATGAGCAGTTCTTC.

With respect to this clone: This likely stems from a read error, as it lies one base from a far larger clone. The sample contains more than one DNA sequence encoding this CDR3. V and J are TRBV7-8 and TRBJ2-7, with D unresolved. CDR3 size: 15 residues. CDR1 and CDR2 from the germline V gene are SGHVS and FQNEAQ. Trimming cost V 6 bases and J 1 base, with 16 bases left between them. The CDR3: CASSFLRYSSYEQYF. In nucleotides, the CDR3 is TGTGCCAGCAGTTTCCTCCGCTACTCATCCTACGAGCAGTACTTC. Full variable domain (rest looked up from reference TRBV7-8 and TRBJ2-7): GAGVSQSPRYKVAKRGQDVALRCDPISGHVSLFWYQQALGQGPEFLTYFQNEAQLDKSGLPSDRFFAERPEGSVSTLKIQRTQQEDSAVYLCASSFLRYSSYEQYFGPGTRLTVT.

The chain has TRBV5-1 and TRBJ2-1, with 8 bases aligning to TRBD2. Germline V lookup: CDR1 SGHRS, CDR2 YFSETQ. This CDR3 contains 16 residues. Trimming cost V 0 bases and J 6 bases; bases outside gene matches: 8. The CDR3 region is CASSLDPGGPLNEQFF. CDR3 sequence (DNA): TGCGCCAGCAGCTTGGACCCGGGAGGGCCTCTCAATGAGCAGTTCTTC.

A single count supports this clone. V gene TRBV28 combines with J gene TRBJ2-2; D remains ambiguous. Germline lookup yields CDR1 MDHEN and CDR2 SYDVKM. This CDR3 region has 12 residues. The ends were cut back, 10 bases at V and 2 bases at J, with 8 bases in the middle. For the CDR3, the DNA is TGTGCCACTGGCGGAAACACCGGGGAGCTGTTTTTT. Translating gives CATGGNTGELFF.

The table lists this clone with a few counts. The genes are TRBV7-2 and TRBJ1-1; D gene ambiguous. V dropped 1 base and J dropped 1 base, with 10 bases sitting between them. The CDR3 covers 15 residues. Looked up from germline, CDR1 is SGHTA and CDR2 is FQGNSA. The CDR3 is CASSLVSDANTEAFF. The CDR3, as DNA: TGTGCCAGCAGCTTAGTCTCTGACGCGAACACTGAAGCTTTCTTT.

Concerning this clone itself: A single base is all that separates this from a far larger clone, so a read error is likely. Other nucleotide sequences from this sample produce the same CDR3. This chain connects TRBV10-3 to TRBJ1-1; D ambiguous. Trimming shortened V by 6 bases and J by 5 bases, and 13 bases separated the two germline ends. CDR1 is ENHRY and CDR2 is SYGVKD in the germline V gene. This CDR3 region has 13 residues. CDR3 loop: CAIRLYANTEAFF. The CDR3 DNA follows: TGTGCCATCAGACTGTACGCGAATACTGAAGCTTTCTTT.

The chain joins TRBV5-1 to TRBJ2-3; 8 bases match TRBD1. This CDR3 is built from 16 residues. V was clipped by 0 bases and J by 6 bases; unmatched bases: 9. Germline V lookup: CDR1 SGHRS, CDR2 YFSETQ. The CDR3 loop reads CASSLVSGGELDTQYF. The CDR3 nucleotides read TGCGCCAGCAGCTTGGTCTCAGGGGGCGAATTGGATACGCAGTATTTT.

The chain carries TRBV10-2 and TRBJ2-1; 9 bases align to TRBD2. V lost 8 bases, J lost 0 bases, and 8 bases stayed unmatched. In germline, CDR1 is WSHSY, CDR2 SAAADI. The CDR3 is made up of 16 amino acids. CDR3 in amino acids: CASEGGSGSSYNEQFF. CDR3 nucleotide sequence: TGCGCCAGCGAGGGGGGTAGCGGGAGCTCCTACAATGAGCAGTTCTTC.

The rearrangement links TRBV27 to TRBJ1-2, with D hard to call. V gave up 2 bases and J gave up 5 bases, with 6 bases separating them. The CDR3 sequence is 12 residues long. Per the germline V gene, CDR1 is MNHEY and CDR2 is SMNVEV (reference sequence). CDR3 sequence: CASSLNGYGYTF. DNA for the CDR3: TGTGCCAGCAGTTTAAATGGATATGGCTACACCTTC.

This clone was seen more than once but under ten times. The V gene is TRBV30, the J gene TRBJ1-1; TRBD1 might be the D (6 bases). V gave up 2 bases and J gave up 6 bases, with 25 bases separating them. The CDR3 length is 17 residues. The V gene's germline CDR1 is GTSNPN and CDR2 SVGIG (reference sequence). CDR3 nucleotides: TGTGCCTGGAGTCTCATAGGGGGAAAGTCCGGGAAAGCTGAAGCTTTCTTT. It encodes CAWSLIGGKSGKAEAFF.

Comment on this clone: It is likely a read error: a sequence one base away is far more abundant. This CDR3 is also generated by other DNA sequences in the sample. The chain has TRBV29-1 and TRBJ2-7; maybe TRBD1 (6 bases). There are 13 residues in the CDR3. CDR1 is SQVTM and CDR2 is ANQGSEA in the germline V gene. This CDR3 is CSVEGGQSYEQYF. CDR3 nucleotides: TGTAGCGTTGAAGGAGGACAGAGCTACGAGCAGTACTTC.

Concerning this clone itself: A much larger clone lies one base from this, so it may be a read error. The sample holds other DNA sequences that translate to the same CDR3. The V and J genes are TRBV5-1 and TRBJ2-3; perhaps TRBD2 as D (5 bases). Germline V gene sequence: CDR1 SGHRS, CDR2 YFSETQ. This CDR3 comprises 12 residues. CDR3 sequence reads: CASGGQTDTQYF. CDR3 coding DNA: TGTGCCAGCGGCGGCCAAACAGATACGCAGTATTTT.

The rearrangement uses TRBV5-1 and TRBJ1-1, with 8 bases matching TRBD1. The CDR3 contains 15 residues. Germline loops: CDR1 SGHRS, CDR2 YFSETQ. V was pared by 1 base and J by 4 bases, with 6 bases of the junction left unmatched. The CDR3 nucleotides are TGCGCCAGCAGCTTGACACAGGGGGTCAGCACTGAAGCTTTCTTT. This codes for CASSLTQGVSTEAFF. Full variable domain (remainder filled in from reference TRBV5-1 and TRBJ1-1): KAGVTQTPRYLIKTRGQQVTLSCSPISGHRSVSWYQQTPGQGLQFLFEYFSETQRNKGNFPGRFSGRQFSNSRSEMNVSTLELGDSALYLCASSLTQGVSTEAFFGQGTRLTVV.

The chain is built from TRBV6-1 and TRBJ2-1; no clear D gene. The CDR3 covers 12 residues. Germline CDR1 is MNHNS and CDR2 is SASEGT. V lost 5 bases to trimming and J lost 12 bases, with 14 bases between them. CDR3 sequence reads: CASSSPGLPQFF. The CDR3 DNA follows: TGTGCCAGCAGTTCCCCCGGGCTCCCGCAGTTCTTC.

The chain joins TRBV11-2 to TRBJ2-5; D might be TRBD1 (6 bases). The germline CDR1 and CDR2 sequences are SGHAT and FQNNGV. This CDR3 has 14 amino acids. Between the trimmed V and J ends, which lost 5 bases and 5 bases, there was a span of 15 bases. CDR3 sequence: CASSAAGVWETQYF. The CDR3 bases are TGTGCCAGCAGCGCGGCAGGGGTATGGGAGACCCAGTACTTC.

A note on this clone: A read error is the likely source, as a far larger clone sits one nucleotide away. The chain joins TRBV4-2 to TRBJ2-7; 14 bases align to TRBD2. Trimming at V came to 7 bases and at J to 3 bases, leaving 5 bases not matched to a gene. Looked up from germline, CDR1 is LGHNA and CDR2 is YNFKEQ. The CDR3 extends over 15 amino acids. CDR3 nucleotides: TGTGCCAGCAACCACGGGACTAGCGGGAGCTACGAGCAGTACTTC. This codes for CASNHGTSGSYEQYF.

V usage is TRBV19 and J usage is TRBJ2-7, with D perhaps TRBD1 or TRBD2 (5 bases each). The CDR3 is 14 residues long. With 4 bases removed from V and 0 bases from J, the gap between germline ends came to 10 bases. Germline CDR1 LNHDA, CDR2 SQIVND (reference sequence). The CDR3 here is CASSRDRLSYEQYF. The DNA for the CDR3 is TGTGCCAGTAGTAGGGACCGACTCTCCTACGAGCAGTACTTC.

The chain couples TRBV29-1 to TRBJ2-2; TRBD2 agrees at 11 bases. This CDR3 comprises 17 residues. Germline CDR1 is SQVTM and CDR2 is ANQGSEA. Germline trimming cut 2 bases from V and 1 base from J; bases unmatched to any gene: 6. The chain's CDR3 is CSVEPRLAGLNTGELFF. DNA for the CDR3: TGCAGCGTTGAACCGAGACTAGCGGGACTGAACACCGGGGAGCTGTTTTTT.

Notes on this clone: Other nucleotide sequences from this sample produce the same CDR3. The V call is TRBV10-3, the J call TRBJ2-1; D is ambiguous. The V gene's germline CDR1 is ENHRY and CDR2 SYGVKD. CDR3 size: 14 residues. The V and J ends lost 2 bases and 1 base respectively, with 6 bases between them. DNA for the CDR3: TGTGCCATCAGTGAGGGCTCTTCCTACAATGAGCAGTTCTTC. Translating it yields CAISEGSSYNEQFF.

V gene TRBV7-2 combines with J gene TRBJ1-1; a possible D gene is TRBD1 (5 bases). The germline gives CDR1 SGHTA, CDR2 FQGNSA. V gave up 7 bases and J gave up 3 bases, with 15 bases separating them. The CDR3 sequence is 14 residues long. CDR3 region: CASTPAGVHTEAFF. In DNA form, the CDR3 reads TGTGCCAGCACCCCAGCGGGGGTACACACTGAAGCTTTCTTT. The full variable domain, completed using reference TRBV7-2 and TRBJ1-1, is GAGVSQSPSNKVTEKGKDVELRCDPISGHTALYWYRQSLGQGLEFLIYFQGNSAPDKSGLPSDRFSAERTGGSVSTLTIQRTQQEDSAVYLCASTPAGVHTEAFFGQGTRLTVV.